What follows are 9 T cell receptor beta chains derived from one specimen sequenced in a study of siplizumab effects on memory and regulatory T cells. Using immunoSEQ multiplex PCR, the repertoire was profiled, and TCRdb retains in-frame clones only, with some absent. The table lists 100,000 or so clones, 80% to 95% of them singletons. The sample taken for sequencing was CD4+ T cells sorted from blood. Receptors originate from a human donor in good health.

The chain joins TRBV5-1 to TRBJ2-1; D might be TRBD1 (5 bases). V lost 2 bases and J 1 base, leaving 10 bases between the germline ends. Germline CDR1 is SGHRS and CDR2 is YFSETQ. The CDR3 extends over 15 amino acids. CDR3 sequence reads: CASSLNDRSYNEQFF. CDR3 in DNA: TGCGCCAGCAGCTTAAACGACAGATCCTACAATGAGCAGTTCTTC. Based on the CDR3 plus reference TRBV5-1 and TRBJ2-1, the full variable domain is KAGVTQTPRYLIKTRGQQVTLSCSPISGHRSVSWYQQTPGQGLQFLFEYFSETQRNKGNFPGRFSGRQFSNSRSEMNVSTLELGDSALYLCASSLNDRSYNEQFFGPGTRLTVL.

Here the CDR3 DNA reads TGTGCCACCAGTGGGGATATAGATGCTCAGCCCCAGCATTTT. Translating it yields CATSGDIDAQPQHF. The chain is built from TRBV7-9 and TRBJ1-5, with D hard to call. The CDR3 consists of 14 residues. CDR1 is SEHNR, CDR2 FQNEAQ, per germline (reference sequence). V lost 10 bases and J 6 bases, leaving 19 bases between the germline ends.

The chain couples TRBV2 to TRBJ2-1; D is undetermined. V was pared by 8 bases and J by 9 bases, with 23 bases between. Germline V gene lookup returns CDR1 SNHLY and CDR2 FYNNEI. This CDR3 has 15 residues. Here the CDR3 DNA reads TGTGCCAGCTTGAGGATGGGCACCCCCAGAGGTGAGCAGTTCTTC. Its translation: CASLRMGTPRGEQFF.

J is TRBJ2-2 and V is TRBV11-3; TRBD2 agrees at 7 bases. This CDR3 has 13 amino acids. Germline loops: CDR1 SGHNT, CDR2 YENEEA. V gave up 3 bases and J gave up 5 bases; unmatched junction bases: 0. CDR3 region: CASSLGGTGELFF. The CDR3 DNA follows: TGTGCCAGCAGCTTGGGAGGGACCGGGGAGCTGTTTTTT.

This chain joins TRBV7-2 and TRBJ2-4; D may correspond to TRBD1 or TRBD2 (5 bases each). The CDR3 contains 18 residues. Trimming left V 2 bases short and J 0 bases short, with 17 bases between. From germline, CDR1 is SGHTA and CDR2 FQGNSA. The CDR3 sequence is CASSLRMGVGLAKNIQYF. The CDR3 nucleotides are TGTGCCAGCAGCTTAAGGATGGGGGTGGGGCTAGCCAAAAACATTCAGTACTTC.

This clone has only one observation. The chain has TRBV7-3 and TRBJ2-5; D gene uncertain. Trimming left V 2 bases short and J 5 bases short, with 9 bases between. Germline assignment: CDR1 SGHTA and CDR2 FQGTGA. The CDR3 has 13 amino acids. CDR3 DNA sequence: TGTGCCAGCAGCTTAGCGGAAAGGGAGACCCAGTACTTC. It specifies CASSLAERETQYF.

The DNA for the CDR3 is TGTGCCAGCAGCGCAAGGAGCGGGAGCTCCTACAATGAGCAGTTCTTC. Amino acid sequence: CASSARSGSSYNEQFF. The rearrangement uses TRBV9 and TRBJ2-1, with 8 nucleotides matching TRBD2. The CDR3 runs to 16 residues. CDR1 is SGDLS and CDR2 is YYNGEE in the germline V gene. Trimming removed 3 bases from V and 0 bases from J; junction bases left unmatched: 5.

The genes are TRBV27 and TRBJ1-4; D may be TRBD1 (5 bases). Per the germline V gene, CDR1 is MNHEY and CDR2 is SMNVEV (reference sequence). V gave up 3 bases and J gave up 0 bases, with 14 bases separating them. The CDR3 sequence is 17 residues long. The DNA for the CDR3 is TGTGCCAGCAGTTTGAGCAGGGCCCCATCAACTAATGAAAAACTGTTTTTT. Translation: CASSLSRAPSTNEKLFF.

The V call is TRBV28, the J call TRBJ2-5, with D tentatively TRBD2 (6 bases). This CDR3 spans 13 amino acids. V gave up 8 bases and J gave up 2 bases, with 12 bases separating them. The germline gives CDR1 MDHEN, CDR2 SYDVKM. The CDR3: CASGGVLQETQYF. For the CDR3, the DNA is TGTGCCAGCGGCGGGGTCCTACAAGAGACCCAGTACTTC.